A selection of T cell receptor beta chains follows, all from one sample in a study of cytomegalovirus exposure and HLA in healthy donors. The assay was immunoSEQ multiplex PCR, and TCRdb's table has in-frame clones only and misses some. Here the sample spans 99,000 or so clones, 70% to 75% being singletons. The sequenced sample was PBMCs. The receptors stem from a man aged 40-49 years in good health and CMV-seronegative. Each CDR3 is given with its conserved first and last residue. A D gene is named only where the DNA matches it firmly. Not every row has a clone size; where given, it reads once, few, many or a size class.

once,TRBJ1-1,TRBV28,NA,CASSLFGRVAAEAFF,TGTGCCAGCAGTTTATTTGGCAGGGTGGCTGCTGAAGCTTTCTTT
NA,TRBJ2-7,TRBV7-2,NA,CASSSDNTYEQYF,TGTGCCAGCAGCTCGGACAATACCTACGAGCAGTACTTC
once,TRBJ1-5,TRBV4-2,TRBD1,CASSQEARDRVKPQHF,TGTGCCAGCAGCCAAGAGGCCAGGGACAGGGTGAAGCCCCAGCATTTT
NA,TRBJ2-1,TRBV5-1,TRBD2,CASSLAAGGNYNEQFF,TGCGCCAGCAGCTTGGCGGCGGGAGGAAACTACAATGAGCAGTTCTTC
once,TRBJ1-2,TRBV27,TRBD1,CASSYAGTGWNYGYTF,TGTGCCAGCAGTTACGCTGGGACAGGATGGAACTATGGCTACACCTTC
NA,TRBJ1-5,TRBV2,TRBD1,CASGGQGNQPQHF,TGTGCCAGCGGGGGACAGGGGAATCAGCCCCAGCATTTT
NA,TRBJ2-1,TRBV7-9,NA,CASSLAQPGADEQFF,TGTGCCAGCAGCTTAGCGCAACCGGGTGCCGATGAGCAGTTCTTC
NA,TRBJ2-3,TRBV13,TRBD2,CASSSPTSGIDTQYF,TGTGCCAGCAGCTCCCCGACTAGCGGGATAGATACGCAGTATTTT
few,TRBJ1-5,TRBV4-2,NA,CASSQDPLRGGYSNQPQHF,TGTGCCAGCAGCCAAGATCCCCTTCGGGGGGGGTATAGCAATCAGCCCCAGCATTTT
NA,TRBJ1-1,TRBV10-1,NA,CASSVRGNTEAFF,TGCGCCAGCAGTGTTAGAGGGAACACTGAAGCTTTCTTT
NA,TRBJ1-3,TRBV7-2,NA,CASSGGAGNTIYF,TGTGCCAGCAGCGGGGGGGCTGGAAACACCATATATTTT
NA,TRBJ2-2,TRBV4-3,NA,CASSQAGANTGELFF,TGCGCCAGCAGCCAAGCGGGGGCGAACACCGGGGAGCTGTTTTTT
few,TRBJ2-2,TRBV6-1,TRBD1,CASSEGTGRRGELFF,TGTGCCAGCAGTGAAGGGACAGGTAGACGCGGGGAGCTGTTTTTT
once,TRBJ2-7,TRBV28,NA,CASSKPHEQYF,TGTGCCAGCAGTAAGCCCCACGAGCAGTACTTC
NA,TRBJ1-1,TRBV11-2,TRBD1,CASSVDRASTEAFF,TGTGCCAGCAGCGTTGACAGGGCGTCCACTGAAGCTTTCTTT
NA,TRBJ1-2,TRBV4-3,NA,CASSDVGQGYGYTF,TGCGCCAGCAGCGATGTCGGGCAGGGCTATGGCTACACCTTC
NA,TRBJ2-1,TRBV28,TRBD2,CASHAGRVYNEQFF,TGTGCCAGCCATGCGGGGAGGGTTTACAATGAGCAGTTCTTC
once,TRBJ1-1,TRBV27,TRBD1,CASSHQGGTEAFF,TGTGCCAGCAGTCACCAGGGGGGCACTGAAGCTTTCTTT
NA,TRBJ2-5,TRBV7-7,NA,CASSATGTVETQYF,TGTGCTAGCAGCGCAACCGGGACTGTAGAGACCCAGTACTTC
NA,TRBJ1-1,TRBV6-1,NA,CASSESGSTEAFF,TGTGCCAGCAGTGAGAGCGGGTCCACTGAAGCTTTCTTT
NA,TRBJ2-7,TRBV6-5,NA,CASSYSGGSSYEQYF,TGTGCCAGCAGTTACTCCGGGGGAAGCTCCTACGAGCAGTACTTC
NA,TRBJ2-3,TRBV18,TRBD2,CASSPLAGVPSPDTQYF,TGTGCCAGCTCACCACTAGCGGGAGTTCCGTCCCCAGATACGCAGTATTTT
NA,TRBJ2-1,TRBV27,NA,CASSLTYNEQFF,TGTGCCAGCAGTCTTACTTACAATGAGCAGTTCTTC
medium-sized,TRBJ1-1,TRBV5-4,TRBD1,CASNRGLVGNTEAFF,TGTGCCAGCAACAGGGGATTGGTTGGGAACACTGAAGCTTTCTTT
NA,TRBJ2-1,TRBV7-2,NA,CASSQGTRPSYNEQFF,TGTGCCAGCAGCCAGGGGACCCGACCCTCCTACAATGAGCAGTTCTTC
NA,TRBJ1-6,TRBV18,NA,CASSPPGGLLSPLHF,TGTGCCAGCTCACCACCTGGAGGGCTTTTGTCACCCCTCCACTTT
NA,TRBJ2-2,TRBV5-4,NA,CASSVGETGELFF,TGTGCCAGCAGCGTGGGAGAGACCGGGGAGCTGTTTTTT
NA,TRBJ2-3,TRBV10-3,NA,CAISSGARGPDTQYF,TGTGCCATCAGTTCCGGAGCCAGGGGCCCAGATACGCAGTATTTT
NA,TRBJ2-7,TRBV19,TRBD2,CASSGVAGVPEQYF,TGTGCCAGTAGTGGGGTAGCGGGAGTTCCCGAGCAGTACTTC
few,TRBJ2-7,TRBV5-4,NA,CASSPELAWPEQYF,TGTGCCAGCAGCCCTGAACTAGCATGGCCCGAGCAGTACTTC
NA,TRBJ2-3,TRBV7-2,TRBD1,CASSQGQGAMADTQYF,TGTGCCAGCAGCCAGGGACAGGGGGCGATGGCAGATACGCAGTATTTT
few,TRBJ2-1,TRBV5-1,NA,CASSLSGQQISVF,TGCGCCAGCAGCTTGTCGGGACAACAAATAAGTGTCTTC
NA,TRBJ2-1,TRBV29-1,TRBD2,CSEREGRDEQFF,TGCAGTGAGCGGGAGGGCCGCGATGAGCAGTTCTTC
few,TRBJ2-7,TRBV15,TRBD1,CATSRESPGQGFHEQYF,TGTGCCACCAGCAGGGAGTCTCCGGGACAGGGTTTCCACGAGCAGTACTTC
NA,TRBJ2-1,TRBV11-3,NA,CASSLDRGGGPYNEQFF,TGTGCCAGCAGCTTAGATCGGGGTGGGGGCCCCTACAATGAGCAGTTCTTC
NA,TRBJ2-7,TRBV29-1,TRBD2,CSEQLAGGPSGDEQYF,TGCAGCGAACAACTAGCGGGAGGACCCAGCGGGGACGAGCAGTACTTC
NA,TRBJ1-5,TRBV6-5,NA,CASSWRGSNQPQHF,TGTGCCAGCAGTTGGAGGGGAAGCAATCAGCCCCAGCATTTT
NA,TRBJ2-5,TRBV18,TRBD2,CASSSGLEETQYF,TGTGCCAGCTCCTCGGGACTAGAAGAGACCCAGTACTTC
NA,TRBJ2-3,TRBV6-6,NA,CASSYPLDTQYF,TGTGCCAGCAGTTACCCTTTGGATACGCAGTATTTT
NA,TRBJ1-1,TRBV12-5,NA,CASGSQYTEAFF,TGTGCTAGTGGCTCCCAGTACACTGAAGCTTTCTTT
few,TRBJ2-7,TRBV5-1,TRBD2,CASSSGGMGGYEQYF,TGCGCCAGCAGCTCGGGGGGGATGGGGGGTTACGAGCAGTACTTC
NA,TRBJ1-1,TRBV11-2,NA,CASSLQGNTEAFF,TGTGCCAGCAGCTTACAGGGGAACACTGAAGCTTTCTTT
NA,TRBJ1-1,TRBV5-6,NA,CASSFPEMNTEAFF,TGTGCCAGCAGCTTCCCGGAGATGAACACTGAAGCTTTCTTT
NA,TRBJ2-2,TRBV27,TRBD1,CASSTGQGGELFF,TGTGCCAGCAGTACCGGACAGGGGGGGGAGCTGTTTTTT
NA,TRBJ1-5,TRBV15,TRBD1,CATSRVWTGGLAQHF,TGTGCCACCAGCAGAGTTTGGACAGGGGGGTTGGCCCAGCATTTT
NA,TRBJ1-5,TRBV19,NA,CASISGFSQPQHF,TGTGCCAGTATATCGGGGTTCAGTCAGCCCCAGCATTTT
NA,TRBJ1-1,TRBV2,TRBD1,CASSDPGQGGTEAFF,TGTGCCAGCAGTGATCCCGGACAGGGGGGTACTGAAGCTTTCTTT
NA,TRBJ1-6,TRBV18,NA,CASSPNRDASPLHF,TGTGCCAGCTCACCCAACAGGGATGCTTCACCCCTCCACTTT
NA,TRBJ2-3,TRBV6-5,TRBD2,CASSYSGGRITDTQYF,TGTGCCAGCAGTTATAGTGGCGGGAGAATAACAGATACGCAGTATTTT
few,TRBJ2-3,TRBV2,TRBD2,CASSVERGYTDTQYF,TGTGCCAGCAGTGTAGAGCGGGGGTACACAGATACGCAGTATTTT
NA,TRBJ2-7,TRBV6-5,NA,CASSNRDEQYF,TGTGCCAGCAGTAACAGGGACGAGCAGTACTTC
few,TRBJ2-1,TRBV6-5,TRBD2,CASSRGGYNEQFF,TGTGCCAGCAGTCGCGGGGGTTACAATGAGCAGTTCTTC
few,TRBJ1-5,TRBV6-5,NA,CASSYDREGQPQHF,TGTGCCAGCAGTTACGACCGGGAGGGTCAGCCCCAGCATTTT
NA,TRBJ1-5,TRBV4-2,NA,CASSRELPSEPQHF,TGTGCCAGCAGCCGAGAACTCCCGTCCGAGCCCCAGCATTTT